The clone carrying this T cell receptor beta chain was counted at least ten times. The antigen remains undetermined. As processed by the authors: Samples ranged from roughly 23,224 to 690,600 TCRs, with a median of about 96,000. TCRdb independently ran MiXCR on the RACE reads; one entry per CDR3 protein. In this record, the V and J calls reflect TCRdb's handling and not the investigators' own analysis. The sample has some 99,000 distinct CDR3 sequences; approximately 8.8% are singletons. The CDR3 covers 14 residues. V lost 6 bases and J 6 bases, leaving 16 bases between the germline ends. Germline CDR1 reads ENHRY; CDR2 reads SYGVKD. Specified time point: patch test 2, 6 weeks after DPC sensitization. Regarding treatment: therapeutic diphenylcyclopropenone sensitization with weekly scalp DPC. The authors extracted total RNA from unfractionated whole blood. The data were taken from a study of human T cells and chemical hapten exposure. Overall study results and limits: It was expanded TCRs that formed significantly more large CDR3 similarity clusters than controls did. No shift was seen in TCRs above 1 in 1000 frequency with DPC sensitization.

The rearrangement links TRBV10-3 to TRBJ2-3; D is possibly TRBD2 (6 bases). The source of this sequence is a woman aged 40 to 55 with alopecia areata. Some clones in this sample may be carry-over from other donors' samples. The starting material was whole blood, obtained in connection with sensitization to the hapten diphenylcyclopropenone (DPC). As DNA, the CDR3 is TGTGCCATCAGGGCTAGCGACTCGTGGGATACGCAGTATTTT. Its protein is CAIRASDSWDTQYF.